Detailed here is one T cell receptor beta chain. Mismatch with germline at one junction end may stem from a read error. This CDR3 contains 17 residues. The V gene's germline CDR1 is SGHNT and CDR2 YYREEE (reference sequence). TCRdb recomputed calls from the RT-PCR reads with MiXCR, one row per CDR3 protein. The sample shows more than 600,000 distinct CDR3 sequences, approximately 14% of them seen only once. Sequencing used memory CD4+ T cells from blood. The V gene is TRBV5-4, the J gene TRBJ1-3, with D maybe TRBD1 (5 bases). This sequence was found in a female donor in good health, serving as a healthy control. CDR3 sequence: CASSLALAGSTGNTTYF. CDR3 sequence (DNA): TGTGCCAGCAGCTTGGCCCTCGCAGGGTCGACTGGAAACACCACATATTTT.